The clone carrying this T cell receptor beta chain occurred many times. Its antigen is currently unknown. As for time point: newly diagnosed GD, antithyroid drugs for less than 3 months. The TCR library used RNA extracted from PBMCs. Arm-PCR of CDR3 regions and iRepertoire HTBI primers were the basis on which TCR beta libraries were built. Using its own MiXCR run on the multiplex PCR reads, TCRdb lists one record per CDR3 protein. The sample holds roughly 400,000 distinct CDR3 sequences, approximately 16% seen once. Per germline, CDR1 KGHSH and CDR2 LQKENI. V dropped 3 bases and J dropped 0 bases, with 7 bases sitting between them. The CDR3 spans 14 residues. The source of the sample is a study of regulatory T cells in long-lasting Graves disease. Broader study findings: Favored usage of TRBV28, TRBJ1-2 and TRBJ2-5 was recorded in persistent disease.

The data were also submitted as part of a second study, on T cells in Graves' hyperthyroidism and ophthalmopathy. This second report adds: Hyperthyroidism in the patients, aged 18 to 65, was newly diagnosed and under 2 months in duration. With the HTBI primer set, the TCR CDR3 went through a first round of RT-PCR. Blood held most thyroid clonotypes expanded above 0.001 frequency.

The TCR originated in a middle-aged woman with Graves disease. This rearrangement joins TRBV18 to TRBJ2-3; D is undetermined. The source material was peripheral blood mononuclear cells (PBMCs), sampled at new diagnosis, from a patient treated with antithyroid drugs. The CDR3 here is CASSPSQSTDTQYF. CDR3 sequence (DNA): TGTGCCAGCTCACCTTCTCAGAGCACAGATACGCAGTATTTT.